Shown below are 31 T cell receptor beta chains from a single sample sequenced in a study of shared clonotypes between healthy human individuals. TCRdb's copy holds only in-frame clones and misses some; the assay was immunoSEQ multiplex PCR. Counted here are approximately 530,000 clones, about 96% occurring once; the ten biggest clones make up 0.05% to 0.08%. Material: naive CD4+ T cells sorted from blood. Subset specified: CD45RA+ positively selected. All receptors come from a young woman in good health.

This clone was picked up one time. The chain has TRBV10-3 and TRBJ2-1; 7 bases are a match to TRBD1. Germline V lookup: CDR1 ENHRY, CDR2 SYGVKD. V was clipped by 0 bases and J by 14 bases; unmatched bases: 10. The CDR3 length is 14 residues. The CDR3 nucleotides are TGTGCCATCAGTGAGTCTGGACAGGACAAAGGGGAGTTCTTC. Translated: CAISESGQDKGEFF.

The gene calls are TRBV2 and TRBJ2-7; 7 positions match TRBD1. The CDR3 is 14 amino acids. V shed 3 bases and J 4 bases; nucleotides not matched to a gene: 6. CDR1 and CDR2 (germline): SNHLY, FYNNEI. CDR3 sequence (DNA): TGTGCCAGCAGTGAGAGGACAGGTGTTTACGAGCAGTACTTC. It translates to CASSERTGVYEQYF.

The V and J genes are TRBV5-1 and TRBJ2-3; 7 bases map to TRBD2. The V gene's germline CDR1 is SGHRS and CDR2 YFSETQ. Trimming cost V 1 base and J 4 bases; bases outside gene matches: 15. The CDR3 sequence is 18 residues long. In nucleotides, the CDR3 is TGCGCCAGCAGCTTGAGCCCCTCGGGCGGGAGTCAATCAGATACGCAGTATTTT. Protein: CASSLSPSGGSQSDTQYF. The entire variable domain, with the rest obtained from reference TRBV5-1 and TRBJ2-3, is as follows: KAGVTQTPRYLIKTRGQQVTLSCSPISGHRSVSWYQQTPGQGLQFLFEYFSETQRNKGNFPGRFSGRQFSNSRSEMNVSTLELGDSALYLCASSLSPSGGSQSDTQYFGPGTRLTVL.

The genes are TRBV6-5 and TRBJ2-1; D is undetermined. Trimming shortened V by 0 bases and J by 10 bases, and 16 bases separated the two germline ends. Per germline, CDR1 MNHEY and CDR2 SVGAGI. The CDR3 loop spans 15 amino acids. The CDR3 spells CASSYSILPEWEQFF. The CDR3 region has the DNA TGTGCCAGCAGTTACTCCATTTTGCCGGAGTGGGAGCAGTTCTTC.

The chain couples TRBV7-8 to TRBJ1-1, with D perhaps TRBD1 (5 bases). The CDR3 consists of 14 residues. Deletions cut 1 base from V and 4 bases from J, with 10 bases between. Per germline, CDR1 SGHVS and CDR2 FQNEAQ. CDR3 residues: CASSLGGVATEAFF. CDR3 sequence (DNA): TGTGCCAGCAGCTTAGGAGGGGTAGCCACTGAAGCTTTCTTT.

The rearrangement uses TRBV7-9 and TRBJ1-5; no clear D gene. V lost 3 bases to trimming and J lost 2 bases, with 8 bases between them. Germline lookup yields CDR1 SEHNR and CDR2 FQNEAQ (reference sequence). This CDR3 has 14 amino acids. The CDR3 nucleotides are TGTGCCAGCAGCTTTGACACGGGCAATCAGCCCCAGCATTTT. Protein product: CASSFDTGNQPQHF.

The V gene is TRBV7-3, the J gene TRBJ1-6; D call uncertain. Germline CDR1 is SGHTA and CDR2 is FQGTGA. This CDR3 has 14 residues. The V end was cut by 1 base, the J end by 6 bases, with 7 bases between. CDR3 sequence: CASSLRRGNSPLHF. In DNA form, the CDR3 reads TGTGCCAGCAGCTTAAGACGGGGTAATTCACCCCTCCACTTT.

The chain combines TRBV21-1 with TRBJ2-3; the DNA was not compared with TRBD2, the D call given in the table. TRBV21-1 is a listed pseudogene. CDR3 size: 15 residues. In DNA, the CDR3 is TGTGCCAGCTTCAAAAGTGGGGGGTTCACAGATACGCAGTATTTT. Translating gives CASFKSGGFTDTQYF.

The chain is built from TRBV7-9 and TRBJ2-7, with 12 bases lining up with TRBD2. CDR1 and CDR2 (germline): SEHNR, FQNEAQ (reference sequence). This CDR3 is 13 amino acids long. CDR3 protein: CASSLERLAGVVV. CDR3 bases: TGTGCCAGCAGCTTAGAAAGACTAGCGGGAGTGGTAGTC.

The genes are TRBV13 and TRBJ2-7, with 8 bases fitting TRBD2. The CDR3 is made up of 16 amino acids. Germline trimming cut 5 bases from V and 2 bases from J; bases unmatched to any gene: 11. Germline CDR1 is PRHDT and CDR2 is FYEKMQ (reference sequence). As DNA, the CDR3 is TGTGCCAGCAGCGCAATATCCCACGGGGGGGCCTACGAGCAGTACTTC. Encoded protein: CASSAISHGGAYEQYF. The full variable domain, its missing parts supplied by reference TRBV13 and TRBJ2-7, is AAGVIQSPRHLIKEKRETATLKCYPIPRHDTVYWYQQGPGQDPQFLISFYEKMQSDKGSIPDRFSAQQFSDYHSELNMSSLELGDSALYFCASSAISHGGAYEQYFGPGTRLTVT.

The chain employs TRBV5-1 and TRBJ2-5; unclear D gene. In germline, CDR1 is SGHRS, CDR2 YFSETQ. V lost 0 bases and J lost 1, with 7 bases in between. This CDR3 is built from 14 residues. The CDR3 spells CASSLEQIQETQYF. The DNA of the CDR3 is TGCGCCAGCAGCTTGGAACAGATCCAAGAGACCCAGTACTTC.

This sequence joins TRBV6-1 and TRBJ2-1, with 12 positions matching TRBD2. The CDR3 has 14 amino acids. Germline V gene data show CDR1 as MNHNS and CDR2 as SASEGT. Trimming cost V 4 bases and J 8 bases; bases outside gene matches: 3. The CDR3 is CASSVGLAGHEQFF. In DNA, the CDR3 is TGTGCCAGCAGTGTAGGACTAGCGGGGCATGAGCAGTTCTTC.

This sequence joins TRBV7-9 and TRBJ1-6; a weak D match, TRBD1 (6 bases). CDR3 length: 15 residues. CDR1 is SEHNR, CDR2 FQNEAQ, per germline (reference sequence). The germline V and J ends were trimmed by 1 base and 7 bases, with 11 bases remaining between them. CDR3 coding DNA: TGTGCCAGCAGCTTAGTCAGGACAGAGAATTCACCCCTCCACTTT. This translates into CASSLVRTENSPLHF.

This rearrangement joins TRBV30 to TRBJ2-7; D is possibly TRBD2 (6 bases). Between the trimmed V and J ends, which lost 1 base and 0 bases, there was a span of 7 bases. Germline assignment: CDR1 GTSNPN and CDR2 SVGIG (reference sequence). The CDR3 loop spans 13 amino acids. The chain's CDR3 is CAWSDGSSYEQYF. The CDR3 DNA reads TGTGCCTGGAGTGACGGGAGCTCCTACGAGCAGTACTTC.

This clone was recorded once. V gene TRBV20-1 combines with J gene TRBJ1-1, with no clear D. The V end was cut by 6 bases, the J end by 5 bases, with 10 bases between. This CDR3 has 11 amino acids. Germline V gene lookup returns CDR1 DFQATT and CDR2 SNEGSKA (reference sequence). Here the CDR3 reads CSAKGRTEAFF. The CDR3 bases are TGCAGTGCCAAGGGTAGGACTGAAGCTTTCTTT.

This clone has just one count. CDR3 sequence reads: CASSLPGTGSSYEQYF. CDR3 in DNA: TGTGCCAGCAGTTTACCCGGGACAGGCAGTTCCTACGAGCAGTACTTC. V and J are TRBV28 and TRBJ2-7; 8 nucleotides align to TRBD1. Germline-derived CDR1 and CDR2 are MDHEN and SYDVKM. Trimming removed 2 bases from V and 1 base from J; junction bases left unmatched: 7. The CDR3 extends over 16 amino acids.

The chain links TRBV7-9 to TRBJ2-6, with 8 bases lining up with TRBD1. After removal of 9 bases from V and 0 bases from J, the junction contained 13 bases not matched to a gene. Germline V gene lookup returns CDR1 SEHNR and CDR2 FQNEAQ (reference sequence). The CDR3 is 18 amino acids. The CDR3 reads CASQRATGAFSGANVLTF. The CDR3 DNA reads TGTGCCAGTCAACGGGCGACAGGGGCGTTCTCTGGGGCCAACGTCCTGACTTTC. Full variable domain (missing parts from reference TRBV7-9 and TRBJ2-6): DTGVSQNPRHKITKRGQNVTFRCDPISEHNRLYWYRQTLGQGPEFLTYFQNEAQLEKSRLLSDRFSAERPKGSFSTLEIQRTEQGDSAMYLCASQRATGAFSGANVLTFGAGSRLTVL.

The V and J genes are TRBV11-2 and TRBJ2-2; a possible D gene is TRBD2 (5 bases). V dropped 1 base and J dropped 4 bases, with 13 bases sitting between them. Germline V gives CDR1 SGHAT, CDR2 FQNNGV. CDR3 length: 16 amino acids. CDR3 sequence reads: CASSLVAGGLTGELFF. The CDR3 nucleotides read TGTGCCAGCAGCTTAGTCGCGGGCGGGCTCACCGGGGAGCTGTTTTTT.

The chain employs TRBV5-5 and TRBJ2-7; perhaps TRBD2 as D (6 bases). Germline CDR1 SGHKS, CDR2 YYEKEE (reference sequence). There are 15 residues in the CDR3. The V and J ends lost 4 bases and 3 bases respectively, with 17 bases between them. The CDR3 loop reads CASSQRTTTLYEQYF. CDR3 bases: TGTGCCAGCAGCCAACGGACTACAACGCTCTACGAGCAGTACTTC.

The chain links TRBV7-9 to TRBJ1-2, with D possibly being TRBD1 (5 bases). The CDR3 runs to 16 residues. Trimming removed 5 bases at V and 5 bases at J, with 21 bases between. Per the germline V gene, CDR1 is SEHNR and CDR2 is FQNEAQ (reference sequence). The chain's CDR3 is CASSPKGRAFGYGYTF. In nucleotides, the CDR3 is TGTGCCAGCAGCCCTAAGGGCAGGGCTTTTGGATATGGCTACACCTTC.

This chain uses TRBV6-6 with TRBJ2-7; D is possibly TRBD1 (7 bases). This CDR3 spans 14 amino acids. CDR1 and CDR2 (germline): MNHNY, SVGAGI (reference sequence). Trimming pared 6 bases from V and 6 bases from J, leaving 18 bases between. The DNA of the CDR3 is TGTGCCAGCAGGGGCCGCGGGGACAGAGGCGAGCAGTACTTC. Its translation is CASRGRGDRGEQYF.

A note on this clone: The sample holds other DNA sequences that translate to the same CDR3. V usage is TRBV27 and J usage is TRBJ1-1; D gene unclear. The V end was cut by 6 bases, the J end by 1 base, with 9 bases between. Germline CDR1 reads MNHEY; CDR2 reads SMNVEV (reference sequence). The CDR3 totals 13 residues. CDR3 amino acids: CASRDRRNTEAFF. In DNA form, the CDR3 reads TGTGCCAGCAGGGATCGGCGGAACACTGAAGCTTTCTTT.

The chain joins TRBV28 to TRBJ1-5; TRBD1 might be the D (6 bases). Germline V gives CDR1 MDHEN, CDR2 SYDVKM. V lost 6 bases and J lost 6, with 15 bases in between. The CDR3 is 14 amino acids. The CDR3 bases are TGTGCCAGCAGCACCCACAGGGTTGGTCAGCCCCAGCATTTT. Translating it yields CASSTHRVGQPQHF.

The chain links TRBV27 to TRBJ2-4; 12 bases match TRBD2. Germline V gives CDR1 MNHEY, CDR2 SMNVEV (reference sequence). The CDR3 runs 24 residues. Unmatched junction bases numbered 32, after V lost 5 bases and J lost 6 bases. CDR3 DNA: TGTGCCAGCAGTCCCCCGAGGGCACTATCCCCAATAGAGCCGACTAGCGGGGGAGGAAACATTCAGTACTTC. Translation: CASSPPRALSPIEPTSGGGNIQYF.

V and J are TRBV7-9 and TRBJ2-3; D possibly corresponds to TRBD1 (5 bases). Germline CDR1 SEHNR, CDR2 FQNEAQ (reference sequence). The CDR3 covers 13 residues. The V end lost 11 bases, the J end lost 3 bases, and 15 bases lay between the germline ends. The CDR3 loop reads CAAQLGVTDTQYF. CDR3 in DNA: TGTGCCGCACAGTTAGGGGTGACAGATACGCAGTATTTT.

The chain uses TRBV13 and TRBJ2-4, with D possibly being TRBD1 or TRBD2 (5 bases each). V was shortened by 1 base and J by 1 base, with 11 bases between the two germline ends. Per the germline V gene, CDR1 is PRHDT and CDR2 is FYEKMQ (reference sequence). This CDR3 contains 16 residues. The CDR3 bases are TGTGCCAGCAGCTTAGCCAGAGGGGTCGCCAAAAACATTCAGTACTTC. Encoded protein: CASSLARGVAKNIQYF.

The V call is TRBV29-1, the J call TRBJ2-2; a weak D match, TRBD2 (5 bases). Germline lookup yields CDR1 SQVTM and CDR2 ANQGSEA. The CDR3 covers 13 residues. Trimming shortened V by 4 bases and J by 5 bases, and 11 bases separated the two germline ends. The CDR3 coding sequence is TGCAGCGTTGTTCTAGCTTCGACCGGGGAGCTGTTTTTT. It codes for CSVVLASTGELFF.

The V call is TRBV5-1, the J call TRBJ1-1; the match to TRBD1 covers 8 bases. The CDR3 consists of 14 residues. The germline V gene has CDR1 SGHRS and CDR2 YFSETQ. V shed 0 bases and J 9 bases; nucleotides not matched to a gene: 7. The CDR3 is CASSLGRQGRQAFF. The CDR3 DNA is TGCGCCAGCAGCTTGGGACGACAGGGGCGTCAAGCTTTCTTT.

The rearrangement joins TRBV28 to TRBJ2-7, with D perhaps being TRBD1 or TRBD2 (5 bases each). The CDR3 has 16 residues. Germline-derived CDR1 and CDR2 are MDHEN and SYDVKM. V gave up 5 bases and J gave up 0 bases, with 17 bases separating them. The CDR3 reads CASSVVGPRNSYEQYF. CDR3 nucleotides: TGTGCCAGCAGTGTGGTGGGACCGAGGAACTCCTACGAGCAGTACTTC. Full variable domain (remainder filled in from reference TRBV28 and TRBJ2-7): DVKVTQSSRYLVKRTGEKVFLECVQDMDHENMFWYRQDPGLGLRLIYFSYDVKMKEKGDIPEGYSVSREKKERFSLILESASTNQTSMYLCASSVVGPRNSYEQYFGPGTRLTVT.

J is TRBJ2-7 and V is TRBV18; D not resolved. Trimming left V 6 bases short and J 3 bases short, with 15 bases between. Germline CDR1 is KGHSH and CDR2 is LQKENI. This CDR3 contains 14 residues. As DNA, the CDR3 is TGTGCCAGCTCTCGCCGGAGACAAGACTACGAGCAGTACTTC. Its protein is CASSRRRQDYEQYF.

J is TRBJ2-7 and V is TRBV27; no clear D. The CDR3 consists of 14 residues. V lost 5 bases and J 4 bases, leaving 15 bases between the germline ends. Germline V gene lookup returns CDR1 MNHEY and CDR2 SMNVEV (reference sequence). CDR3 sequence reads: CASSASVGRYEQYF. Here the CDR3 DNA reads TGTGCCAGCAGTGCCTCCGTCGGCCGGTACGAGCAGTACTTC.